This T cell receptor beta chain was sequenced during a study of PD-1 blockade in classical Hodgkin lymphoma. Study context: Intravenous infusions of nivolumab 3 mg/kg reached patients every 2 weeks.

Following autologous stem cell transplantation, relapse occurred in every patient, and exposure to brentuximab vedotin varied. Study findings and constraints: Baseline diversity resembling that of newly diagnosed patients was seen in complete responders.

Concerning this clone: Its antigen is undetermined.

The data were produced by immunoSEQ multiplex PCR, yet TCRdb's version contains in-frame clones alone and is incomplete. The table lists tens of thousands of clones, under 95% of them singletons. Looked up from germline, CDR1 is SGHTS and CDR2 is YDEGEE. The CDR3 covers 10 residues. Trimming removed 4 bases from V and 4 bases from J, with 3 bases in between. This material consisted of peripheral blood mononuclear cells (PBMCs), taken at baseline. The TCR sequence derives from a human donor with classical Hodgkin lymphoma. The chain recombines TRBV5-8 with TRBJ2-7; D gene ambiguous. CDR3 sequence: CASSPYEQYF. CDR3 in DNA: TGTGCCAGCAGCCCTTACGAGCAGTACTTC.